The 25 T cell receptor beta chains below come from one sample, sequenced in a study of blood T cell repertoires in COVID-19. Profiled with immunoSEQ multiplex PCR; TCRdb holds only in-frame clones, not every one. The data contain 200,000 or so clones, around nine tenths of them singletons. The sequenced sample was peripheral blood. All receptors come from a man aged 55-75 years with acute or convalescent COVID-19.

The sample holds one count of this clone. This chain links TRBV5-6 with TRBJ1-4; the match to TRBD1 covers 9 bases. V lost 0 bases and J lost 8; bases outside the gene matches: 5. Germline-derived CDR1 and CDR2 are SGHDT and YYEEEE. The CDR3 extends over 15 amino acids. CDR3 residues: CASSLEGTGNEKLFF. CDR3 coding DNA: TGTGCCAGCAGCTTGGAGGGGACAGGGAACGAAAAACTGTTTTTT.

V gene TRBV5-4 combines with J gene TRBJ1-4, with TRBD1 matching over 7 bases. The V gene end was trimmed by 7 bases and the J gene end by 5 bases; junction bases not matched to a gene: 8. This CDR3 is 14 amino acids long. CDR1 is SGHNT, CDR2 YYREEE, per germline (reference sequence). In nucleotides, the CDR3 is TGTGCCAGCCACTTCGAGGGGGCGAATGAAAAACTGTTTTTT. The encoded protein is CASHFEGANEKLFF.

This rearrangement joins TRBV2 to TRBJ1-1; a weak D match, TRBD1 (5 bases). V was shortened by 6 bases and J by 1 base, with 15 bases between the two germline ends. This CDR3 spans 15 amino acids. Looked up from germline, CDR1 is SNHLY and CDR2 is FYNNEI. In nucleotides, the CDR3 is TGTGCCAGCAGAGAAAGACAGAACTGGAACACTGAAGCTTTCTTT. It is translated as CASRERQNWNTEAFF.

The chain couples TRBV10-1 to TRBJ2-7; no clear D. Germline values: CDR1 WNHNN, CDR2 SYGVQD (reference sequence). This CDR3 has 12 residues. V was pared by 4 bases and J by 6 bases, with 10 bases between. CDR3 loop: CASSAPQTEQYF. CDR3 coding DNA: TGCGCCAGCAGTGCCCCACAGACCGAGCAGTACTTC.

V is TRBV28 and J is TRBJ2-7, with 7 bases lining up with TRBD2. The CDR3 runs to 15 residues. The V gene end was trimmed by 7 bases and the J gene end by 1 base; junction bases not matched to a gene: 10. Germline assignment: CDR1 MDHEN and CDR2 SYDVKM. CDR3 sequence reads: CASTPGGDSSYEQYF. CDR3 sequence (DNA): TGTGCCAGCACCCCTGGGGGGGACTCTTCCTACGAGCAGTACTTC.

This sequence joins TRBV9 and TRBJ2-7; tentative D call: TRBD1 (6 bases). V shed 0 bases and J shed 7 bases, with 20 bases lying between them. CDR3 length equals 16 residues. Germline CDR1 reads SGDLS; CDR2 reads YYNGEE. CDR3 bases: TGTGCCAGCAGCGTAGGGGGGTCGACAGGAAGAGGGGAGCAGTACTTC. This translates into CASSVGGSTGRGEQYF.

The rearrangement uses TRBV5-1 and TRBJ2-7, with D perhaps given as TRBD1 or TRBD2 (5 bases each). Germline assignment: CDR1 SGHRS and CDR2 YFSETQ. Trimming stripped 4 bases from V and 0 bases from J, with 20 bases between. The CDR3 sequence is 17 residues long. CDR3 coding DNA: TGCGCCAGCAGCCTGGAGGTGCGACAGAGAAACTCCTACGAGCAGTACTTC. It is translated as CASSLEVRQRNSYEQYF.

The chain is built from TRBV2 and TRBJ2-1, with 7 bases fitting TRBD2. Germline V CDR1 and CDR2: SNHLY, FYNNEI. Trimming cost V 5 bases and J 0 bases; bases outside gene matches: 1. This CDR3 has 14 amino acids. The CDR3 nucleotides are TGTGCCAGCAGTCAGCGGGGCTCCTACAATGAGCAGTTCTTC. It is translated as CASSQRGSYNEQFF. The full variable domain, with the rest looked up from reference TRBV2 and TRBJ2-1, is EPEVTQTPSHQVTQMGQEVILRCVPISNHLYFYWYRQILGQKVEFLVSFYNNEISEKSEIFDDQFSVERPDGSNFTLKIRSTKLEDSAMYFCASSQRGSYNEQFFGPGTRLTVL.

The rearrangement links TRBV7-2 to TRBJ2-7; TRBD2 is a possible D gene (5 bases). V lost 1 base and J lost 6, with 19 bases in between. The CDR3 sequence is 16 residues long. Germline CDR1 reads SGHTA; CDR2 reads FQGNSA. CDR3 sequence: CASSLDVGREVFEQYF. The CDR3 region has the DNA TGTGCCAGCAGCTTAGATGTAGGTCGGGAAGTTTTCGAGCAGTACTTC.

This clone was found once. J is TRBJ1-3 and V is TRBV11-2; D call uncertain. The V and J ends lost 1 base and 0 bases respectively, with 10 bases between them. The CDR3 loop spans 16 amino acids. Germline CDR1 reads SGHAT; CDR2 reads FQNNGV. CDR3 bases: TGTGCCAGCAGCTTAGTAGCGGGCAACTCTGGAAACACCATATATTTT. It codes for CASSLVAGNSGNTIYF.

This chain uses TRBV7-3 with TRBJ2-3; 11 nucleotides match TRBD2. There are 16 residues in the CDR3. Looked up from germline, CDR1 is SGHTA and CDR2 is FQGTGA. The V gene end was trimmed by 5 bases and the J gene end by 0 bases; junction bases not matched to a gene: 4. The CDR3 spells CASSPTSGGSTDTQYF. CDR3 DNA: TGTGCCAGCAGCCCCACTAGCGGGGGAAGCACAGATACGCAGTATTTT. Combining the CDR3 with reference TRBV7-3 and TRBJ2-3 gives the whole variable domain GAGVSQTPSNKVTEKGKYVELRCDPISGHTALYWYRQSLGQGPEFLIYFQGTGAADDSGLPNDRFFAVRPEGSVSTLKIQRTERGDSAVYLCASSPTSGGSTDTQYFGPGTRLTVL.

The V and J genes are TRBV7-7 and TRBJ2-2; D unresolved. V shed 1 base and J shed 5 bases, with 5 bases lying between them. The germline V gene encodes CDR1 SSHAT and CDR2 FNYEAQ (reference sequence). This CDR3 region has 13 residues. The CDR3 sequence is CASSLVRTGELFF. The DNA of the CDR3 is TGTGCCAGCAGCTTAGTGAGGACCGGGGAGCTGTTTTTT.

This clone occurred once. V gene TRBV5-6 combines with J gene TRBJ2-1, with D maybe TRBD1 (5 bases). V dropped 0 bases and J dropped 1 base, with 11 bases sitting between them. Looked up from germline, CDR1 is SGHDT and CDR2 is YYEEEE. The CDR3 runs 16 residues. The CDR3 region has the DNA TGTGCCAGCAGCTTGGCCAGGGCGGAATCCTACAATGAGCAGTTCTTC. Residues: CASSLARAESYNEQFF.

There are a few counts of this clone. The rearrangement joins TRBV2 to TRBJ1-2, with D perhaps matching TRBD1 (6 bases). The CDR3 totals 14 residues. Germline CDR1 SNHLY, CDR2 FYNNEI. The V end lost 2 bases, the J end lost 4 bases, and 11 bases lay between the germline ends. DNA for the CDR3: TGTGCCAGCAGTGAAAACAGGGATGGCTATGGCTACACCTTC. It translates to CASSENRDGYGYTF.

This clone was counted between two and nine times. The rearrangement links TRBV12-3 or TRBV12-4 to TRBJ2-7; D might be TRBD2 (5 bases). CDR3 length: 11 amino acids. Trimming cost V 5 bases and J 9 bases, with 11 bases left between them. For the CDR3, the DNA is TGTGCCAGCAGTAGAGGGTCCGGGCAGTACTTC. Its protein product is CASSRGSGQYF.

This clone occurred a few times. The chain couples TRBV30 to TRBJ2-2; TRBD2 aligns across 13 bases. After removal of 0 bases from V and 6 bases from J, the junction contained 10 bases not matched to a gene. This CDR3 contains 18 residues. The germline gives CDR1 GTSNPN, CDR2 SVGIG (reference sequence). The CDR3: CAWSVGLAGVRRSGELFF. As DNA, the CDR3 is TGTGCCTGGAGTGTAGGACTAGCGGGGGTCCGTCGATCCGGGGAGCTGTTTTTT. The full variable domain, in which reference TRBV30 and TRBJ2-2 provide the parts outside the CDR3, is SQTIHQWPATLVQPVGSPLSLECTVEGTSNPNLYWYRQAAGRGLQLLFYSVGIGQISSEVPQNLSASRPQDRQFILSSKKLLLSDSGFYLCAWSVGLAGVRRSGELFFGEGSRLTVL.

This clone is a singleton in its sample. The CDR3 loop reads CASSLGSTDTQYF. CDR3 bases: TGTGCCAGCAGTTTGGGCAGCACAGATACGCAGTATTTT. The rearrangement links TRBV28 to TRBJ2-3; no reliable D call. The CDR3 covers 13 residues. CDR1 and CDR2 from the germline V gene are MDHEN and SYDVKM. V lost 3 bases and J 0 bases, leaving 4 bases between the germline ends.

The chain has TRBV21-1 and TRBJ1-2; TRBD1 is the table's D call, not checked against the DNA. TRBV21-1 is designated a pseudogene. The CDR3 runs 14 residues. The CDR3 is CASSTHGQGGCYTF. The CDR3 bases are TGTGCCAGCAGCACCCATGGACAGGGTGGTTGCTACACCTTC.

Only a few counts were recorded for this clone. The chain recombines TRBV5-4 with TRBJ1-2, with 8 bases matching TRBD1. In germline, CDR1 is SGHNT, CDR2 YYREEE (reference sequence). Trimming at V came to 0 bases and at J to 8 bases, leaving 6 bases not matched to a gene. The CDR3 contains 14 residues. The CDR3, as DNA: TGTGCCAGCAGCTTGGATCAGGGGGCAGGGGGCTACACCTTC. Residues: CASSLDQGAGGYTF. Filled out from reference TRBV5-4 and TRBJ1-2, the complete variable domain reads ETGVTQSPTHLIKTRGQQVTLRCSSQSGHNTVSWYQQALGQGPQFIFQYYREEENGRGNFPPRFSGLQFPNYSSELNVNALELDDSALYLCASSLDQGAGGYTFGSGTRLTVV.

V gene TRBV2 combines with J gene TRBJ1-1, with D maybe TRBD1 (5 bases). This CDR3 spans 14 amino acids. CDR1 is SNHLY and CDR2 is FYNNEI in the germline V gene. V was shortened by 4 bases and J by 3 bases, with 12 bases between the two germline ends. The CDR3 DNA reads as TGTGCCAGCAGTGGTGGAAGGGGTGACACTGAAGCTTTCTTT. It is translated as CASSGGRGDTEAFF.

The chain links TRBV15 to TRBJ1-3; D is perhaps TRBD1 (6 bases). The CDR3 is 16 amino acids. Germline loops: CDR1 LNHNV, CDR2 YYDKDF (reference sequence). V was cut by 6 bases and J by 0 bases, with 15 bases left in between. In nucleotides, the CDR3 is TGTGCCACCAGAACTGGGGACATTAACTCTGGAAACACCATATATTTT. The encoded protein is CATRTGDINSGNTIYF.

The genes are TRBV6-5 and TRBJ2-7; 9 positions agree with TRBD2. V was pared by 5 bases and J by 5 bases, with 7 bases of the junction left unmatched. Germline CDR1 reads MNHEY; CDR2 reads SVGAGI. The CDR3 has 14 residues. The CDR3 coding sequence is TGTGCCAGCAGTCCGATCCAGCGGGGGGACGAGCAGTACTTC. The encoded protein is CASSPIQRGDEQYF.

The CDR3, as DNA: TGTGCCAGCAGTTACGGGCGGGGGGGTACAGATACGCAGTATTTT. Encoded protein: CASSYGRGGTDTQYF. J is TRBJ2-3 and V is TRBV6-2 or TRBV6-3, with 9 bases lining up with TRBD2. Trimming took 2 bases from V and 3 from J; bases not matched to a gene: 3. The CDR3 has 15 amino acids. Germline values: CDR1 MNHEY, CDR2 SVGEGT.

This chain joins TRBV10-3 and TRBJ2-3; D perhaps matches TRBD2 (5 bases). Germline CDR1 is ENHRY and CDR2 is SYGVKD. This CDR3 contains 17 residues. Trimming left V 2 bases short and J 2 bases short, with 17 bases between. Here the CDR3 reads CAISEPTGKGYTDTQYF. The CDR3 DNA follows: TGTGCCATCAGTGAGCCCACGGGGAAGGGCTACACAGATACGCAGTATTTT.

This chain connects TRBV19 to TRBJ2-7, with 11 bases fitting TRBD2. The CDR3 is 15 residues long. With 7 bases clipped from V and 1 base from J, the junction kept 6 bases outside the gene matches. The germline gives CDR1 LNHDA, CDR2 SQIVND (reference sequence). The CDR3: CASKQTSGESYEQYF. CDR3 nucleotide sequence: TGTGCCAGTAAGCAGACTAGCGGGGAATCCTACGAGCAGTACTTC.